The clone carrying this T cell receptor (beta chain) was counted between two and nine times. Its antigen is still unknown. Hyperthyroidism in these 18- to 65-year-old patients was newly diagnosed, lasting under 2 months. Germline lookup yields CDR1 LNHDA and CDR2 SQIVND (reference sequence). This CDR3 comprises 12 residues. Trimming pared 3 bases from V and 5 bases from J, leaving 8 bases between. The data derive from a study of Graves' ophthalmopathy and Graves' hyperthyroidism. Across the study: Hyperthyroidism was considered stable when no ophthalmopathy appeared within 18 months of follow-up. Whole-study results and caveats: Classification of ophthalmopathy versus stable hyperthyroidism by a 13-signature model yielded around 88% sensitivity and about 83% specificity.

RNA transcripts served as template for amplifying TCR beta CDR3 sequences. HTBI primers primed a first-round RT-PCR, and a second-round multiplex PCR followed. TCRdb reprocessed the multiplex PCR reads via MiXCR and lists one record per CDR3 protein. Among 900,000 to 1,200,000 distinct CDR3 sequences, about 35% were seen once, and the ten largest hold 11%. Sequencing was done on a sample of peripheral blood or thyroid tissue (not recorded which). The sequence came from an adult man with Graves' hyperthyroidism. This rearrangement joins TRBV19 to TRBJ2-7; D unresolved. The CDR3 spells CASSISGNEQYF. Here the CDR3 DNA reads TGTGCCAGTAGTATCTCCGGTAACGAGCAGTACTTC.